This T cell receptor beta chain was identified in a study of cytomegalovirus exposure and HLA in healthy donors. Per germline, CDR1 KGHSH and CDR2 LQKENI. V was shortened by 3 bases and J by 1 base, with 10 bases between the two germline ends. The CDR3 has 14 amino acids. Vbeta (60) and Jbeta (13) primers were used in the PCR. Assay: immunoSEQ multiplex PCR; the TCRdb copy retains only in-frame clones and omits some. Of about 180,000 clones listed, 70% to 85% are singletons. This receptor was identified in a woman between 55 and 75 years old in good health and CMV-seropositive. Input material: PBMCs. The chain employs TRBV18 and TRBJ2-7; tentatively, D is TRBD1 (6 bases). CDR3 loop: CASSPRGPSYEQYF. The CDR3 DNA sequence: TGTGCCAGCTCACCCAGGGGACCATCCTACGAGCAGTACTTC.